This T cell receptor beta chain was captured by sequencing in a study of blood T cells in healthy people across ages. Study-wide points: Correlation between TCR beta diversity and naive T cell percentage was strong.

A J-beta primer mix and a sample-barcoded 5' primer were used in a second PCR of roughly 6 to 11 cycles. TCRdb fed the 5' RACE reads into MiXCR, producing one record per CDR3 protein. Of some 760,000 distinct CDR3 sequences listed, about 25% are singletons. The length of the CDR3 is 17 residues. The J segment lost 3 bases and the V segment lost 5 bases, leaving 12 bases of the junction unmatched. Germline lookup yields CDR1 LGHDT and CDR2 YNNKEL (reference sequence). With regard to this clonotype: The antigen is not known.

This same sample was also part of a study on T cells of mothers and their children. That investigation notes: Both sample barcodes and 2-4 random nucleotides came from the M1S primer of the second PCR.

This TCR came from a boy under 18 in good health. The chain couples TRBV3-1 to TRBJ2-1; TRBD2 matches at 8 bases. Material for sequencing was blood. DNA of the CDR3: TGTGCCAGCAGCGATACCACCGGGAGGGCCCTCTACAATGAGCAGTTCTTC. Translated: CASSDTTGRALYNEQFF.